One and the same sample provided the 18 T cell receptor beta chains below, sequenced in a study of cytomegalovirus exposure and HLA in healthy donors. The PCR used 60 Vbeta and 13 Jbeta primers. Clones were sequenced by immunoSEQ multiplex PCR, and TCRdb holds only the in-frame ones, with some missing. The sample has around 110,000 clones, about 70% seen once. Sequencing used PBMCs. The source of these receptors is a female donor in good health and CMV-seronegative.

The rearrangement joins TRBV7-7 to TRBJ2-1; 12 nucleotides line up with TRBD2. Germline values: CDR1 SSHAT, CDR2 FNYEAQ (reference sequence). With 5 bases clipped from V and 9 bases from J, the junction kept 8 bases outside the gene matches. The CDR3 has 15 residues. Here the CDR3 DNA reads TGTGCCAGCAGCAACCGACTAGCGGGAGTTGGTGAGCAGTTCTTC. It encodes CASSNRLAGVGEQFF.

The chain recombines TRBV29-1 with TRBJ2-7, with a possible D match to TRBD2 (5 bases). CDR3 length: 14 amino acids. Germline CDR1 and CDR2: SQVTM and ANQGSEA. The ends were cut back, 6 bases at V and 0 bases at J, with 15 bases in the middle. For the CDR3, the DNA is TGCAGCGTCGGGGTGTTTCAGAACTCCTACGAGCAGTACTTC. Protein sequence: CSVGVFQNSYEQYF.

This clone was counted between two and nine times. This chain joins TRBV7-9 and TRBJ2-7; D unresolved. V was trimmed by 0 bases and J by 7 bases, leaving 10 bases between them. The CDR3 totals 13 residues. Germline CDR1 SEHNR, CDR2 FQNEAQ (reference sequence). CDR3 loop: CASSLAVEAEQYF. CDR3 coding DNA: TGTGCCAGCAGCTTAGCGGTAGAAGCGGAGCAGTACTTC.

The chain recombines TRBV6-5 with TRBJ2-2; 10 bases map to TRBD2. The V gene's germline CDR1 is MNHEY and CDR2 SVGAGI. J gave up 8 bases and V 4 bases, and 7 bases lay outside the gene matches. This CDR3 spans 15 amino acids. The CDR3: CASSSLAGAGGELFF. CDR3 nucleotide sequence: TGTGCCAGCAGTTCGCTAGCGGGAGCGGGGGGGGAGCTGTTTTTT.

This clone was counted between two and nine times. The chain carries TRBV19 and TRBJ1-5; perhaps TRBD1 as D (6 bases). Per germline, CDR1 LNHDA and CDR2 SQIVND (reference sequence). V dropped 9 bases and J dropped 3 bases, with 12 bases sitting between them. The CDR3 length is 13 residues. CDR3 coding DNA: TGTGCCAGCAGGGACACCGACAATCAGCCCCAGCATTTT. Amino acids: CASRDTDNQPQHF.

V gene TRBV28 combines with J gene TRBJ2-7; 7 bases fit TRBD1. The CDR3 spans 17 residues. From germline, CDR1 is MDHEN and CDR2 SYDVKM. The V gene end was trimmed by 5 bases and the J gene end by 4 bases; junction bases not matched to a gene: 17. The CDR3 spells CASSQKKSTGRGYEQYF. The CDR3 DNA follows: TGTGCCAGCAGTCAGAAGAAATCGACAGGGAGAGGGTACGAGCAGTACTTC.

This clone was counted only a few times. The DNA of the CDR3 is TGTGCCAGCAGCCACGGGGGGGAAATGGAGCCCCAGCATTTT. Translation gives CASSHGGEMEPQHF. The chain employs TRBV28 and TRBJ1-5; weak D call: TRBD1 (5 bases). CDR3 length equals 14 residues. V was cut by 6 bases and J by 8 bases, with 17 bases left in between. The germline V gene encodes CDR1 MDHEN and CDR2 SYDVKM.

CDR3: CASSLAASYNEQFF. As DNA, the CDR3 is TGCGCCAGCAGCTTGGCTGCCAGCTACAATGAGCAGTTCTTC. The chain carries TRBV5-1 and TRBJ2-1; D remains unclear. From germline, CDR1 is SGHRS and CDR2 YFSETQ. The CDR3 has 14 amino acids. The V end was cut by 0 bases, the J end by 3 bases, with 7 bases between. Full variable domain (outside the CDR3, taken from reference TRBV5-1 and TRBJ2-1): KAGVTQTPRYLIKTRGQQVTLSCSPISGHRSVSWYQQTPGQGLQFLFEYFSETQRNKGNFPGRFSGRQFSNSRSEMNVSTLELGDSALYLCASSLAASYNEQFFGPGTRLTVL.

This rearrangement joins TRBV9 to TRBJ2-1; TRBD2 might be the D (5 bases). Trimming removed 3 bases from V and 5 bases from J, with 12 bases in between. Germline lookup yields CDR1 SGDLS and CDR2 YYNGEE. The CDR3 is made up of 14 amino acids. The CDR3 coding sequence is TGTGCCAGCAGCGAAGGACTGGTAAACAATGAGCAGTTCTTC. It encodes CASSEGLVNNEQFF. The full variable domain, its missing parts supplied by reference TRBV9 and TRBJ2-1, is DSGVTQTPKHLITATGQRVTLRCSPRSGDLSVYWYQQSLDQGLQFLIQYYNGEERAKGNILERFSAQQFPDLHSELNLSSLELGDSALYFCASSEGLVNNEQFFGPGTRLTVL.

This clone ranks as medium-sized (0.01 to 0.1%). V and J are TRBV18 and TRBJ1-1, with D perhaps TRBD1 (6 bases). This CDR3 comprises 14 residues. Germline loops: CDR1 KGHSH, CDR2 LQKENI. Trimming removed 3 bases from V and 7 bases from J, with 15 bases in between. The chain's CDR3 is CASSPLGGGDEAFF. The DNA for the CDR3 is TGTGCCAGCTCACCCCTCGGAGGGGGGGATGAAGCTTTCTTT.

V is TRBV4-1 and J is TRBJ1-1; unclear D gene. V was pared by 0 bases and J by 0 bases, with 8 bases between. Germline V lookup: CDR1 MGHRA, CDR2 YSYEKL. This CDR3 has 15 residues. In DNA form, the CDR3 reads TGCGCCAGCAGCCAAGAAAACCGAGTGAACACTGAAGCTTTCTTT. Translated, it gives CASSQENRVNTEAFF.

The chain carries TRBV2 and TRBJ2-7; the D gene is possibly TRBD1 (5 bases). This CDR3 has 15 amino acids. Germline CDR1 SNHLY, CDR2 FYNNEI. The V end lost 5 bases, the J end lost 2 bases, and 16 bases lay between the germline ends. Here the CDR3 DNA reads TGTGCCAGCAGTTGGGGCAGGGTGAAGGCCTACGAGCAGTACTTC. Amino acid sequence: CASSWGRVKAYEQYF.

The CDR3 reads CASSLGLAGRSVYEQYF. The CDR3 DNA sequence: TGTGCCAGCAGCCTGGGGTTAGCGGGACGATCGGTCTACGAGCAGTACTTC. The chain is built from TRBV7-2 and TRBJ2-7; 8 nucleotides match TRBD2. The CDR3 is 17 amino acids. V was clipped by 5 bases and J by 3 bases; unmatched bases: 15. Per the germline V gene, CDR1 is SGHTA and CDR2 is FQGNSA.

The table lists this clone with a few counts. This chain joins TRBV11-3 and TRBJ2-2; 9 bases line up with TRBD2. This CDR3 contains 16 residues. With 3 bases clipped from V and 5 bases from J, the junction kept 7 bases outside the gene matches. The germline gives CDR1 SGHNT, CDR2 YENEEA. CDR3 in amino acids: CASSLRGGRGTGELFF. The DNA of the CDR3 is TGTGCCAGCAGCTTGAGAGGCGGGAGGGGGACCGGGGAGCTGTTTTTT.

V is TRBV11-2 and J is TRBJ1-4, with 7 bases lining up with TRBD1. CDR3 length: 16 amino acids. Germline loops: CDR1 SGHAT, CDR2 FQNNGV. Germline trimming cut 4 bases from V and 8 bases from J; bases unmatched to any gene: 13. In DNA form, the CDR3 reads TGTGCCAGCAGCTCCCCTAGGGGCAGGGGGAGGGAAAAACTGTTTTTT. Encoded protein: CASSSPRGRGREKLFF. Drawing the rest from reference TRBV11-2 and TRBJ1-4, the complete variable domain is EAGVAQSPRYKIIEKRQSVAFWCNPISGHATLYWYQQILGQGPKLLIQFQNNGVVDDSQLPKDRFSAERLKGVDSTLKIQPAKLEDSAVYLCASSSPRGRGREKLFFGSGTQLSVL.

The CDR3 reads CASSQGGQGNTEAFF. The CDR3 coding sequence is TGTGCCAGCAGTCAGGGGGGACAGGGAAACACTGAAGCTTTCTTT. The chain recombines TRBV28 with TRBJ1-1; 9 nucleotides match TRBD1. The CDR3 loop spans 15 amino acids. J gave up 2 bases and V 5 bases, and 6 bases lay outside the gene matches. In germline, CDR1 is MDHEN, CDR2 SYDVKM. Filled out from reference TRBV28 and TRBJ1-1, the complete variable domain reads DVKVTQSSRYLVKRTGEKVFLECVQDMDHENMFWYRQDPGLGLRLIYFSYDVKMKEKGDIPEGYSVSREKKERFSLILESASTNQTSMYLCASSQGGQGNTEAFFGQGTRLTVV.

The chain links TRBV27 to TRBJ2-7; D might be TRBD2 (6 bases). This CDR3 is built from 15 residues. Germline V gives CDR1 MNHEY, CDR2 SMNVEV (reference sequence). V shed 2 bases and J shed 1 base, with 12 bases lying between them. The chain's CDR3 is CASSLRAGLSYEQYF. Written as DNA, the CDR3 is TGTGCCAGCAGTTTAAGGGCGGGACTGTCCTACGAGCAGTACTTC.

V gene TRBV27 combines with J gene TRBJ1-4; D is unclear. The germline V and J ends were trimmed by 9 bases and 7 bases, with 18 bases remaining between them. The CDR3 is 14 amino acids. From germline, CDR1 is MNHEY and CDR2 SMNVEV (reference sequence). CDR3 in amino acids: CARTHTLTPEKLFF. Written as DNA, the CDR3 is TGTGCCAGGACACATACTCTAACCCCTGAAAAACTGTTTTTT.